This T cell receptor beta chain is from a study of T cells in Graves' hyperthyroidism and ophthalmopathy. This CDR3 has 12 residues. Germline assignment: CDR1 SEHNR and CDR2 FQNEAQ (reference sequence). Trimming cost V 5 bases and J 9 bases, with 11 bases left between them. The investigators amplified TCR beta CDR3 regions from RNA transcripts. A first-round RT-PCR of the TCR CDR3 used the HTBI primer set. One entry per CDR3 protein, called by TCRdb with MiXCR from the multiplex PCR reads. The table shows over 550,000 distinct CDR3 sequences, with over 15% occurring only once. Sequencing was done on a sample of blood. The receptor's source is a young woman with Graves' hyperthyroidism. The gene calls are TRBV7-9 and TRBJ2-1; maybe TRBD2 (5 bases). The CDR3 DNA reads TGTGCCAGCAGCACTAGTCCGGGTGAGCAGTTCTTC. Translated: CASSTSPGEQFF.